What follows are 27 T cell receptor beta chains derived from one specimen sequenced in a study of Ad26.COV2.S vaccination and SARS-CoV-2 variants. Profiled with immunoSEQ multiplex PCR; TCRdb holds only in-frame clones, not every one. The sample includes hundreds of thousands of clones, 92% seen only once; the top ten take under 5%. Sample: peripheral blood, taken after recovery from COVID-19. The receptor source for this set is a human donor who had recovered from COVID-19.

V and J are TRBV25-1 and TRBJ2-3, with a weak D call TRBD1 (6 bases). The CDR3 consists of 14 residues. Trimming left V 3 bases short and J 4 bases short, with 11 bases between. Germline CDR1 MGHDK, CDR2 SYGVNS. The CDR3 DNA follows: TGTGCCAGCAGTGACAGGGGTTACGCAGATACGCAGTATTTT. Translated, it gives CASSDRGYADTQYF.

The V gene is TRBV18, the J gene TRBJ1-5; D not certain. Germline loops: CDR1 KGHSH, CDR2 LQKENI. The V end was cut by 3 bases, the J end by 11 bases, with 17 bases between. The CDR3 is made up of 14 amino acids. CDR3 nucleotide sequence: TGTGCCAGCTCACCTGGAGGGTCGGACTCGGCCCAGCATTTT. Its translation is CASSPGGSDSAQHF.

This chain connects TRBV10-1 to TRBJ2-2; D call uncertain. V lost 2 bases and J 7 bases, leaving 8 bases between the germline ends. Germline V CDR1 and CDR2: WNHNN, SYGVQD (reference sequence). The CDR3 runs to 13 residues. The CDR3 sequence: CASSEGEVGELFF. The CDR3 DNA follows: TGCGCCAGCAGTGAGGGAGAGGTCGGGGAGCTGTTTTTT.

J is TRBJ2-6 and V is TRBV6-4; D gene unclear. Trimming took off 3 bases at V and 2 bases at J, with 8 bases between the two ends. There are 15 residues in the CDR3. Germline CDR1 MRHNA, CDR2 SNTAGT. As DNA, the CDR3 is TGTGCCAGCAGTGAATCTAGAACTGGGGCCAACGTCCTGACTTTC. Protein: CASSESRTGANVLTF.

The genes are TRBV5-6 and TRBJ1-2; 7 bases line up with TRBD1. Germline-derived CDR1 and CDR2 are SGHDT and YYEEEE. CDR3 length equals 14 residues. After removal of 7 bases from V and 2 bases from J, the junction contained 8 bases not matched to a gene. The CDR3 DNA reads TGTGCCAGCGAGGGACAGACGTACAACTATGGCTACACCTTC. Encoded protein: CASEGQTYNYGYTF. The complete variable domain, with remaining parts taken from reference TRBV5-6 and TRBJ1-2, reads DAGVTQSPTHLIKTRGQQVTLRCSPKSGHDTVSWYQQALGQGPQFIFQYYEEEERQRGNFPDRFSGHQFPNYSSELNVNALLLGDSALYLCASEGQTYNYGYTFGSGTRLTVV.

The CDR3 bases are TGTGCCAGCAGTATAGACAGGGCCCTCGGGGGTACGCAGTATTTT. As protein: CASSIDRALGGTQYF. The chain couples TRBV27 to TRBJ2-3; D possibly corresponds to TRBD1 (7 bases). Germline V lookup: CDR1 MNHEY, CDR2 SMNVEV (reference sequence). CDR3 size: 15 residues. V was cut by 5 bases and J by 8 bases, with 20 bases left in between.

The chain uses TRBV5-1 and TRBJ2-7, with 9 bases matching TRBD1. There are 16 residues in the CDR3. V gave up 4 bases and J gave up 4 bases; unmatched junction bases: 12. Per germline, CDR1 SGHRS and CDR2 YFSETQ. CDR3 region: CASSRVGQGSGYEQYF. For the CDR3, the DNA is TGCGCCAGCAGCCGAGTCGGACAGGGGAGTGGGTACGAGCAGTACTTC.

The chain employs TRBV18 and TRBJ1-2; no reliable D call. V was pared by 2 bases and J by 0 bases, with 4 bases between. The CDR3 length is 13 residues. Germline V gene sequence: CDR1 KGHSH, CDR2 LQKENI. The CDR3 nucleotides are TGTGCCAGCTCACCAGAAACTAACTATGGCTACACCTTC. Translated: CASSPETNYGYTF.

The gene calls are TRBV27 and TRBJ1-2, with D maybe TRBD1 (5 bases). CDR1 is MNHEY and CDR2 is SMNVEV in the germline V gene (reference sequence). Trimming cost V 8 bases and J 0 bases, with 10 bases left between them. This CDR3 has 13 residues. DNA of the CDR3: TGTGCCAGCCGACAGAACCCTAACTATGGCTACACCTTC. The encoded protein is CASRQNPNYGYTF.

The chain joins TRBV4-3 to TRBJ2-7, with a tentative D call TRBD2 (5 bases). There are 12 residues in the CDR3. The germline CDR1 and CDR2 sequences are LGHNA and YSLEER. Trimming shortened V by 1 base and J by 10 bases, and 11 bases separated the two germline ends. CDR3 residues: CASSQAAGLQYF. CDR3 bases: TGCGCCAGCAGCCAAGCCGCGGGCCTACAGTACTTC.

The V and J genes are TRBV9 and TRBJ1-1; 7 nucleotides agree with TRBD1. The CDR3 runs 15 residues. Per the germline V gene, CDR1 is SGDLS and CDR2 is YYNGEE. V trimming: 3 bases; J trimming: 3 bases; junction bases outside the gene matches: 8. This CDR3 reads CASSGFSRGDTEAFF. In nucleotides, the CDR3 is TGTGCCAGCAGCGGATTCAGCAGGGGGGACACTGAAGCTTTCTTT.

This chain connects TRBV5-1 to TRBJ2-7; D gene uncertain. This CDR3 spans 14 amino acids. Germline CDR1 reads SGHRS; CDR2 reads YFSETQ. V lost 1 base and J 2 bases, leaving 10 bases between the germline ends. CDR3: CASSLKWQTYEQYF. The CDR3 DNA sequence: TGCGCCAGCAGCTTGAAGTGGCAGACCTACGAGCAGTACTTC.

The DNA for the CDR3 is TGTGCCAGCAGCTTAGATGGCGCTCCCTACGAGCAGTACTTC. Its protein product is CASSLDGAPYEQYF. The V and J genes are TRBV13 and TRBJ2-7; no firm D call. This CDR3 is built from 14 residues. The germline V and J ends were trimmed by 1 base and 2 bases, with 9 bases remaining between them. From germline, CDR1 is PRHDT and CDR2 FYEKMQ (reference sequence).

This chain uses TRBV24-1 with TRBJ2-5; D is perhaps TRBD1 (6 bases). CDR1 is KGHDR, CDR2 SFDVKD, per germline. This CDR3 spans 21 amino acids. V lost 3 bases and J lost 4, with 32 bases in between. CDR3 sequence reads: CATSDNSGQGPTPDPPETQYF. CDR3 DNA: TGTGCCACCAGTGATAATTCCGGGCAGGGGCCAACCCCCGATCCGCCAGAGACCCAGTACTTC.

The V gene is TRBV5-1, the J gene TRBJ2-3, with a possible D match to TRBD2 (5 bases). Looked up from germline, CDR1 is SGHRS and CDR2 is YFSETQ. Trimming stripped 3 bases from V and 2 bases from J, with 10 bases between. The CDR3 covers 14 residues. The CDR3 DNA sequence: TGCGCCAGCAGCTCGTACGGGGACACAGATACGCAGTATTTT. Its protein is CASSSYGDTDTQYF. The full variable domain, in which reference TRBV5-1 and TRBJ2-3 provide the parts outside the CDR3, is KAGVTQTPRYLIKTRGQQVTLSCSPISGHRSVSWYQQTPGQGLQFLFEYFSETQRNKGNFPGRFSGRQFSNSRSEMNVSTLELGDSALYLCASSSYGDTDTQYFGPGTRLTVL.

This sequence joins TRBV12-3 or TRBV12-4 and TRBJ1-5; D uncertain. CDR3 length equals 13 residues. Trimming pared 0 bases from V and 5 bases from J, leaving 5 bases between. The CDR3 region is CASSLAGYQPQHF. DNA of the CDR3: TGTGCCAGCAGTTTAGCGGGGTATCAGCCCCAGCATTTT.

V usage is TRBV29-1 and J usage is TRBJ1-2; 7 bases line up with TRBD1. Germline lookup yields CDR1 SQVTM and CDR2 ANQGSEA. V lost 5 bases and J lost 8; bases outside the gene matches: 14. The CDR3 totals 14 residues. In DNA, the CDR3 is TGCAGCGTTTCTGGACACGGACAGGATGCAGGCTACACCTTC. Translated, it gives CSVSGHGQDAGYTF.

This clone was seen a single time. The V call is TRBV5-8, the J call TRBJ2-3; TRBD2 matches at 8 bases. Germline-derived CDR1 and CDR2 are SGHTS and YDEGEE. J lost 1 base, V lost 4 bases, and 8 bases had no gene match. CDR3 length equals 16 residues. CDR3 region: CASSPGTSGRTDTQYF. In DNA, the CDR3 is TGTGCCAGCAGCCCCGGGACTAGTGGGCGCACAGATACGCAGTATTTT.

J is TRBJ2-3 and V is TRBV4-1; 12 bases are shared with TRBD1. CDR3 size: 17 residues. Germline-derived CDR1 and CDR2 are MGHRA and YSYEKL. The trim removed 6 bases at V and 6 bases at J, leaving 13 bases unmatched. The CDR3: CASSRAGTGGGSDTQYF. The CDR3 DNA follows: TGCGCCAGCAGTCGAGCCGGGACAGGGGGCGGGTCGGATACGCAGTATTTT.

The chain joins TRBV7-3 to TRBJ1-1; D perhaps matches TRBD1 (6 bases). V gave up 5 bases and J gave up 6 bases, with 13 bases separating them. In germline, CDR1 is SGHTA, CDR2 FQGTGA. The CDR3 contains 13 residues. Here the CDR3 reads CASSTSSGAEAFF. The DNA for the CDR3 is TGTGCCAGCAGCACCTCGTCAGGGGCTGAAGCTTTCTTT.

The chain carries TRBV15 and TRBJ2-7; TRBD1 matches at 8 bases. Germline V gives CDR1 LNHNV, CDR2 YYDKDF (reference sequence). V lost 2 bases to trimming and J lost 3 bases; unmatched junction nucleotides: 6. The CDR3 is made up of 15 amino acids. The CDR3 sequence is CATSRKGQGLYEQYF. The CDR3 nucleotides are TGTGCCACCAGCAGAAAAGGACAGGGCCTCTACGAGCAGTACTTC.

The chain links TRBV13 to TRBJ1-5; D is possibly TRBD1 (6 bases). Trimming shortened V by 4 bases and J by 0 bases, and 13 bases separated the two germline ends. The CDR3 spans 16 residues. Germline CDR1 and CDR2: PRHDT and FYEKMQ (reference sequence). The CDR3 here is CASSYTRGYSNQPQHF. CDR3 nucleotide sequence: TGTGCCAGCAGCTATACCAGGGGATATAGCAATCAGCCCCAGCATTTT.

This sequence joins TRBV25-1 and TRBJ2-6; D is undetermined. The V gene lost 8 bases and the J gene lost 2 bases, with 7 bases spanning the gap. The CDR3 has 13 amino acids. Germline V gene data show CDR1 as MGHDK and CDR2 as SYGVNS. CDR3 bases: TGTGCCAGCTCAGAGGCTGGGGCCAACGTCCTGACTTTC. It codes for CASSEAGANVLTF.

The chain links TRBV19 to TRBJ1-6, with a weak D call TRBD1 (6 bases). Trimming left V 4 bases short and J 2 bases short, with 9 bases between. The CDR3 is 15 amino acids. Germline V gene data show CDR1 as LNHDA and CDR2 as SQIVND (reference sequence). The CDR3 nucleotides read TGTGCCAGTAGTACACAGGGAACCTATAATTCACCCCTCCACTTT. This codes for CASSTQGTYNSPLHF.

V and J are TRBV12-3 or TRBV12-4 and TRBJ1-1; D call uncertain. The CDR3 length is 12 residues. V gave up 6 bases and J gave up 6 bases, with 11 bases separating them. CDR3 DNA sequence: TGTGCCAGCAGCCCGAGGGTGTCTGAAGCTTTCTTT. This encodes CASSPRVSEAFF.

The rearrangement joins TRBV7-9 to TRBJ2-7; D unclear. Germline lookup yields CDR1 SEHNR and CDR2 FQNEAQ (reference sequence). The V gene lost 2 bases and the J gene lost 4 bases, with 12 bases spanning the gap. The CDR3 runs 14 residues. CDR3 region: CASSLSNSGYEQYF. The CDR3 region has the DNA TGTGCCAGCAGCTTATCCAATTCGGGTTACGAGCAGTACTTC.

The rearrangement uses TRBV5-1 and TRBJ1-2; 9 positions agree with TRBD1. This CDR3 comprises 18 residues. V lost 0 bases and J lost 0; bases outside the gene matches: 9. CDR1 is SGHRS and CDR2 is YFSETQ in the germline V gene. The CDR3 nucleotides are TGCGCCAGCAGCTTGGGGGGGACAGGGTCCCCGTCTAACTATGGCTACACCTTC. Translated: CASSLGGTGSPSNYGYTF.